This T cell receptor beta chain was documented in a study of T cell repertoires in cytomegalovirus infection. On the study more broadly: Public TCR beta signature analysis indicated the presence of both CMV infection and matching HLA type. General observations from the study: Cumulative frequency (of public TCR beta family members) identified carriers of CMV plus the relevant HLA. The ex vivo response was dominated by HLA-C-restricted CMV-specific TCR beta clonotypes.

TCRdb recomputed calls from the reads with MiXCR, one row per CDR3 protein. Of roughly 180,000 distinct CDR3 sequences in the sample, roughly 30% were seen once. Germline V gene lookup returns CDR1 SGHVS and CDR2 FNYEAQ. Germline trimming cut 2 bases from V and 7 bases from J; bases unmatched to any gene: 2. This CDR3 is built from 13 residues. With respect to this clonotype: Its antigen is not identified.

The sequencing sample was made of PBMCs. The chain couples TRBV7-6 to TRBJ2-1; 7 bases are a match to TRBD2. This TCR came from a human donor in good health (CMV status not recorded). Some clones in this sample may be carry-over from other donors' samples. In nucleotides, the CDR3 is TGTGCCAGCAGCTTAAGCGGGGTAAATGAGCAGTTCTTC. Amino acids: CASSLSGVNEQFF.